What follows is one TCR beta chain and its context. No antigen is known for it. No base quality information exists; no much larger clone differs at one position. The data originate from a study of siplizumab effects on memory and regulatory T cells (dated by TCRdb to about 2019). About the full investigation: The study looked at the effect of siplizumab, an anti-CD2 antibody, on alloreactive T-cell subsets in allogeneic mixed lymphocyte reactions made from human PBMCs.

TCRbeta CDR3 sequencing was performed on sorted unstimulated T cells and on proliferating T cells recovered from mixed lymphocyte reactions. Fresh whole blood from approximately ten HLA-typed healthy donors was used to isolate PBMCs. To map where alloreactive clones came from, unstimulated CD4+ regulatory T cells were FACS-sorted. Per the germline V gene (reference sequence), SGHNT is the CDR1 and YYREEE is the CDR2. For this chain, trimming is 4 bases at the V end and 9 bases at the J end, and the number of junction bases without a gene match is 12. The CDR3 has 15 amino acids, counting the end cysteine and phenylalanine. The read is trimmed to its CDR3 DNA, 45 bases read in frame from base 1. Library preparation employed the immunoSEQ multiplex PCR assay. Each sample had some 96,000 TCR templates assayed by the deep sequencing platform. Genomic DNA extracted from sorted T cells was used for TCRbeta CDR3 sequencing. As for how the authors treated the data: Clonal analysis of TCRbeta CDR3 data was done in the R programming language. Alloreactive CD4+ and CD8+ clones were identified by comparing unstimulated samples to CFSE-low samples taken after the reaction. Alloreactive CD4+ clones were assigned to regulatory or non-regulatory origin by matching sequences to sorted unstimulated Treg and non-Treg repertoires. Entries here come from immuneACCESS through TCRdb and include only in-frame sequences with V and J called. Some clones fail to appear in such tables; in the studies checked, an unresolved V gene covers under half of the shortfall, and the cause of the remainder is unknown. The V and J calls and clone size were taken over from that table, and D and trimming were inferred from the DNA. This sample is represented by about 100,000 clones; roughly nine tenths of them were singletons. The ten largest clones capture approximately 0.71% of the sample.

Study-level results and caveats: The cumulative frequency of alloreactive sequences that could be traced back to unstimulated CD4+ memory T cells was significantly reduced by siplizumab. The suppressive function of proliferating Tregs from siplizumab cultures was not functionally confirmed. Unstimulated naive T cells appeared more diverse than memory T cells, and naive cells seemed to contribute substantially to the alloresponse. Roughly 75-95% of proliferating CD4+ or CD8+ clones could not be assigned a naive or memory phenotype. Because sequences at frequencies below about 10^-5 were poorly captured, only a minor fraction of alloreactive clones could be mapped back to unstimulated subsets. Of the alloreactive CD4+ clones that could be mapped, the Treg-derived share averaged 68.8% with siplizumab compared with about 27% in control reactions.

The chain is encoded by TRBV5-4 joined to TRBJ2-1, and TRBD1 aligns with 8 junction nucleotides. Sequences were obtained from Tregs sorted from blood. The TCR was taken from a human donor in good health. The DNA sequence is as follows: TGTGCCAGCAGCCCGACAGGGGCCCCAACAAGTGAGCAGTTCTTC. This sequence encodes CASSPTGAPTSEQFF.